These T cell receptor beta chains were read from a single sample in a study of yellow fever vaccine responses in identical twins. TCRdb called the RT-PCR reads again in MiXCR, with one record for every CDR3 protein. Of approximately 17,000 distinct CDR3 sequences listed, about two thirds are singletons. The source was T cells from blood (PBMCs), unsorted or a sorted subset (not recorded which), collected before or after yellow fever vaccination (not recorded which). These TCRs come from a woman under 30 who received the yellow fever vaccine. Both conserved end residues are part of each CDR3. A D gene is named only where the DNA matches it firmly. The size of a clone is reported for some rows only, either as once, few or many, or as a class for expanded clones.

clone size	D gene	CDR3 length	V gene	J gene	CDR3 protein	CDR3 DNA
few	.	12	TRBV20-1	TRBJ1-1	CSAQTALIEAFF	TGCAGTGCACAGACAGCATTAATTGAAGCTTTCTTT
few	.	17	TRBV4-1	TRBJ1-3	CASSQEGLSGSGNTIYF	TGCGCCAGCAGCCAAGAGGGTCTATCCGGGTCTGGAAACACCATATATTTT
.	.	14	TRBV11-1	TRBJ1-2	CASSLEDRGYGYTF	TGTGCCAGCAGCTTAGAGGACAGAGGTTATGGCTACACCTTC
.	TRBD1	15	TRBV4-1	TRBJ1-2	CASSQRQGQAYGYTF	TGCGCCAGCAGCCAAAGACAGGGGCAAGCCTATGGCTACACCTTC
once	.	16	TRBV4-2	TRBJ2-1	CASSQSRTELGHEQFF	TGTGCCAGCAGCCAATCCCGGACAGAGCTCGGCCATGAGCAGTTCTTC
few	TRBD2	18	TRBV11-1	TRBJ2-2	CTSSATPNGGRAPGELFF	TGTACCAGCAGCGCGACACCCAACGGCGGGAGGGCCCCCGGGGAGCTGTTTTTT
.	.	14	TRBV11-1	TRBJ2-5	CASSLVAGKETQYF	TGTGCCAGCAGCTTAGTCGCAGGAAAAGAGACCCAGTACTTC
.	.	14	TRBV2	TRBJ2-5	CASSESVLQETQYF	TGTGCCAGCAGTGAATCAGTACTCCAAGAGACCCAGTACTTC
.	TRBD1	14	TRBV19	TRBJ2-1	CATRGQGAYNEQFF	TGTGCCACAAGAGGGCAGGGGGCCTACAATGAGCAGTTCTTC
.	.	14	TRBV6-5	TRBJ2-2	CASSYSSGAGELFF	TGTGCCAGCAGTTACTCGTCGGGGGCCGGGGAGCTGTTTTTT
.	TRBD2	17	TRBV19	TRBJ2-1	CASSIIGSSGSYNEQFF	TGTGCCAGTAGTATAATCGGGTCTAGCGGGAGTTACAATGAGCAGTTCTTC
few	.	15	TRBV7-3	TRBJ1-1	CASSLTRDKTTEAFF	TGTGCCAGCAGCTTAACCCGGGACAAGACTACTGAAGCTTTCTTT
once	TRBD1	16	TRBV7-6	TRBJ2-3	CASSPRGPSPLDTQYF	TGTGCCAGCAGCCCAAGGGGGCCTAGCCCCCTAGATACGCAGTATTTT
once	.	14	TRBV7-9	TRBJ2-7	CASSSAGTTYEQYF	TGTGCCAGCAGCTCGGCAGGCACTACCTACGAGCAGTACTTC
.	.	16	TRBV12-3/TRBV12-4	TRBJ2-1	CASSLVRVLSYNEQFF	TGTGCCAGCAGTTTAGTCCGGGTCCTCTCCTACAATGAGCAGTTCTTC
.	.	14	TRBV12-3/TRBV12-4	TRBJ1-1	CASSRIQANTEAFF	TGTGCCAGCAGCAGGATACAGGCGAACACTGAAGCTTTCTTT
.	.	15	TRBV2	TRBJ1-5	CASSEARGSNQPQHF	TGTGCCAGCAGTGAAGCGCGAGGAAGCAATCAGCCCCAGCATTTT